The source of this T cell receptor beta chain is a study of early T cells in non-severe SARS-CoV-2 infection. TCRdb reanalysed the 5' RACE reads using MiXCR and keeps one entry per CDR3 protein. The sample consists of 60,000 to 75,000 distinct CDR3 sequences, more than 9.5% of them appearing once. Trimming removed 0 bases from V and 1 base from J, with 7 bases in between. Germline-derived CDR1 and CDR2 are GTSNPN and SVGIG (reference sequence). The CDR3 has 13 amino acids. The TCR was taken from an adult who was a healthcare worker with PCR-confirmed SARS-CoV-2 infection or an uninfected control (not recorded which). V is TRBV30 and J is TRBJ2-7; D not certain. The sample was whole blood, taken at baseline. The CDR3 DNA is TGTGCCTGGAGTGTGACTGTGTCCTACGAGCAGTACTTC. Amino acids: CAWSVTVSYEQYF.